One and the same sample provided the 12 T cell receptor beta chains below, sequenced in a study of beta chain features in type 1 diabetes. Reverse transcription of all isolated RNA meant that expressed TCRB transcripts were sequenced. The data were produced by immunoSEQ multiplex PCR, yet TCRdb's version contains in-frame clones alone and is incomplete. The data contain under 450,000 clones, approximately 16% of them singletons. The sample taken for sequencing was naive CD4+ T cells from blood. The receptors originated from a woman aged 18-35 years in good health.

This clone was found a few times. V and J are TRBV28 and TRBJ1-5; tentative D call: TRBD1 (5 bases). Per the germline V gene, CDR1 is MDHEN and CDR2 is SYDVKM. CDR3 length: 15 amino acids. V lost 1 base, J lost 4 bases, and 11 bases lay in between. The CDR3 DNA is TGTGCCAGCAGTTTATTCGGAGGGGTTAATCAGCCCCAGCATTTT. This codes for CASSLFGGVNQPQHF.

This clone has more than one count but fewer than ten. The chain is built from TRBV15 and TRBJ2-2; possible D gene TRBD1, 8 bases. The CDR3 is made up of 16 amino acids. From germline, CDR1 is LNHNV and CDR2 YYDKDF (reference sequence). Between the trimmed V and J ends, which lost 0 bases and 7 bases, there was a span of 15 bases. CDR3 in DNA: TGTGCCACCAGCAGAGATAGGACAGGGAGGGGCGGGGAGCTGTTTTTT. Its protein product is CATSRDRTGRGGELFF.

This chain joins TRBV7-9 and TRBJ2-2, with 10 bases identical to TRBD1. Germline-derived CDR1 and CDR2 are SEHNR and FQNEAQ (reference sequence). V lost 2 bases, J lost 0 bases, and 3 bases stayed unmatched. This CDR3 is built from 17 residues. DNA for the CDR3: TGTGCCAGCAGCTTACGACAGGGGGCGGCGAACACCGGGGAGCTGTTTTTT. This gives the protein CASSLRQGAANTGELFF.

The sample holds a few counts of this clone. The CDR3 region is CSTTRQQLGYTF. CDR3 DNA: TGCAGCACCACCCGACAACAACTTGGCTACACCTTC. The chain couples TRBV29-1 to TRBJ1-2; D gene unclear. This CDR3 is built from 12 residues. V was clipped by 8 bases and J by 7 bases, with 17 bases between them. CDR1 and CDR2 from the germline V gene are SQVTM and ANQGSEA. Full variable domain (missing parts from reference TRBV29-1 and TRBJ1-2): SAVISQKPSRDICQRGTSLTIQCQVDSQVTMMFWYRQQPGQSLTLIATANQGSEATYESGFVIDKFPISRPNLTFSTLTVSNMSPEDSSIYLCSTTRQQLGYTFGSGTRLTVV.

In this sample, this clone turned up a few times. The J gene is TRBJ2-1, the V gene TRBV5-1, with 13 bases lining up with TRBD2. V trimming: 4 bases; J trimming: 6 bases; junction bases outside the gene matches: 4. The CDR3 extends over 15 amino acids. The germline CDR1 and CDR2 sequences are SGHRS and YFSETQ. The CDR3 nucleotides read TGCGCCAGCAGCGAGACTAGCGGGAGGCCCAATGAGCAGTTCTTC. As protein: CASSETSGRPNEQFF. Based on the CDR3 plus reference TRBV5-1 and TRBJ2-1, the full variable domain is KAGVTQTPRYLIKTRGQQVTLSCSPISGHRSVSWYQQTPGQGLQFLFEYFSETQRNKGNFPGRFSGRQFSNSRSEMNVSTLELGDSALYLCASSETSGRPNEQFFGPGTRLTVL.

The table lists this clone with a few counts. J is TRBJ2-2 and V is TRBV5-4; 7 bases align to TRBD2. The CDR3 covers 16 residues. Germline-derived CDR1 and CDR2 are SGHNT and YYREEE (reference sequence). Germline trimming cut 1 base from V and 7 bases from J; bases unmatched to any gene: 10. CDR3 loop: CASSLNLAARGGELFF. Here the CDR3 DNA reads TGTGCCAGCAGCTTGAATCTAGCGGCTAGGGGCGGGGAGCTGTTTTTT.

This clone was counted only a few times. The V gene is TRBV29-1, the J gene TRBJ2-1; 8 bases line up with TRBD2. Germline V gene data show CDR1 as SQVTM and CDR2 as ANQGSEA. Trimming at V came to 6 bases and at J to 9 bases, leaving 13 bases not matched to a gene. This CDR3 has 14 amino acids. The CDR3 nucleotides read TGCAGCGTGAGGACGGGCGGACTAGCCGGTGAGCAGTTCTTC. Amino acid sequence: CSVRTGGLAGEQFF.

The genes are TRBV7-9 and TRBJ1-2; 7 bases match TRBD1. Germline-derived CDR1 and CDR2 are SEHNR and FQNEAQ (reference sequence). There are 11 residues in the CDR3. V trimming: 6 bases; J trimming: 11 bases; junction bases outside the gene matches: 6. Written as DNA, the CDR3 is TGTGCCAGCAGACGGAGACAGGGATACACCTTC. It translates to CASRRRQGYTF.

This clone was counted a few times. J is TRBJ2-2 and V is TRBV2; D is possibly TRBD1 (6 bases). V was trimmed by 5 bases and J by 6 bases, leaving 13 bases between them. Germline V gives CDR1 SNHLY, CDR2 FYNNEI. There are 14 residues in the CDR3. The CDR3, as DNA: TGTGCCAGCAGTTTCCTACAGGGATCCGGGGAGCTGTTTTTT. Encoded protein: CASSFLQGSGELFF.

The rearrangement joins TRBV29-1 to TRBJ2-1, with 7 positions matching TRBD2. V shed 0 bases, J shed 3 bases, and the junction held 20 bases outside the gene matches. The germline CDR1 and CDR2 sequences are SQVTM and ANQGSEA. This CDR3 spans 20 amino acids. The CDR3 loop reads CSVEDARGGRGLGLYNEQFF. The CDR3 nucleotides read TGCAGCGTTGAAGACGCTCGGGGCGGGAGAGGGCTGGGCCTCTACAATGAGCAGTTCTTC.

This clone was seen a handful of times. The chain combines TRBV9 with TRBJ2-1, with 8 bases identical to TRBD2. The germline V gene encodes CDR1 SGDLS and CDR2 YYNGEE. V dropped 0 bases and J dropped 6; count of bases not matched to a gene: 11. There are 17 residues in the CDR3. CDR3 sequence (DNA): TGTGCCAGCAGCGTAGTCTTCCGGACTAGCTCCGCCAATGAGCAGTTCTTC. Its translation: CASSVVFRTSSANEQFF.

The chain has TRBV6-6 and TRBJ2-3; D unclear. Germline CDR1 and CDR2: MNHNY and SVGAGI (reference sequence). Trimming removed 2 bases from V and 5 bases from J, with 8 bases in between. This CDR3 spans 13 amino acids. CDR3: CASSYLAQDTQYF. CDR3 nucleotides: TGTGCCAGCAGTTACCTGGCCCAAGATACGCAGTATTTT.